One and the same sample provided the 31 T cell receptor beta chains below, sequenced in a study of neurological immune-mediated disorders (dated by TCRdb to about 2019). Receptor amplification or capture employed 5' RACE. Sequenced on an Illumina HiSeq 2500. TCRdb's own reprocessing of the public reads used fastp at Q25 and MiXCR and kept productive beta chains. CDR3 protein sequences are deduplicated, and each keeps its most common genes and DNA. This sample has tens of thousands of distinct CDR3 sequences in its table, and around 4.4% of those were observed once. 2.9% of the sample is in the top ten clones. Specimen: PBMCs. The receptor set was obtained from a man between 50 and 59 years old with multiple sclerosis.

At least ten counts were recorded for this clonotype. Compared with germline, one end of the junction differs, possibly owing to a read error. V and J are TRBV7-7 and TRBJ1-1; D unclear. Germline CDR1 SSHAT, CDR2 FNYEAQ (reference sequence). This CDR3 has 13 amino acids. CDR3: CASSLPPQTEAFF. As DNA, the CDR3 is TGTGCTAGCAGCTTACCCCCCCAGACTGAAGCTTTCTTT.

This clonotype was observed at least ten times. The junction does not match germline at one end; this may be a read error. This chain uses TRBV10-3 with TRBJ1-5; D unclear. The CDR3 length is 13 residues. Germline CDR1 and CDR2: ENHRY and SYGVKD. CDR3 protein: CAISESNSPPQNF. The CDR3 DNA follows: TGTGCCATCAGTGAGTCGAACAGTCCCCCCCAGAATTTT.

This clonotype was counted only a few times. A much larger clone lies a single base off, so this may be a read error. The CDR3 DNA follows: TGTGCCAGCAGTAGTCAGGGAGGGGGGCAAAATCAGCCCCAGAATTTT. It specifies CASSSQGGGQNQPQNF. The chain joins TRBV2 to TRBJ1-5; the D gene is possibly TRBD1 (6 bases). The CDR3 is 16 residues long. Per the germline V gene, CDR1 is SNHLY and CDR2 is FYNNEI.

This clonotype was seen repeatedly, ten times or more. J is TRBJ1-2 and V is TRBV6-5, with a possible D match to TRBD1 (5 bases). This CDR3 is built from 15 residues. Germline loops: CDR1 MNHEY, CDR2 SVGAGI. Trimming left V 0 bases short and J 4 bases short, with 12 bases between. The CDR3, as DNA: TGTGCCAGCAGTTACTCGACCGGGGGGTCCTATGGCTACACCTTC. The encoded protein is CASSYSTGGSYGYTF.

This clonotype occurred many times. In DNA form, the CDR3 reads TGCGCCAGCAGCGGCTTCCAAGAGACCCAGTACTTC. This gives the protein CASSGFQETQYF. V is TRBV5-1 and J is TRBJ2-5; no reliable D call. CDR3 size: 12 residues. Trimming left V 4 bases short and J 1 base short, with 5 bases between. The germline gives CDR1 SGHRS, CDR2 YFSETQ.

This clonotype was seen repeatedly, ten times or more. V usage is TRBV2 and J usage is TRBJ1-2, with 10 positions matching TRBD1. The J segment lost 4 bases and the V segment lost 8 bases, leaving 7 bases of the junction unmatched. Per germline, CDR1 SNHLY and CDR2 FYNNEI. The CDR3 sequence is 14 residues long. The CDR3 sequence is CASADRTGGYGYTF. The CDR3 nucleotides read TGTGCCAGCGCTGATAGGACAGGGGGCTATGGCTACACCTTC.

This clonotype has a count of ten or more. This rearrangement joins TRBV7-2 to TRBJ2-1; possibly TRBD2 for D (5 bases). Trimming stripped 1 base from V and 4 bases from J, with 26 bases between. Germline assignment: CDR1 SGHTA and CDR2 FQGNSA. This CDR3 is built from 20 residues. Here the CDR3 reads CASSLGPLDWWEPPYNEQFF. The CDR3 DNA reads TGTGCCAGCAGCTTAGGGCCCCTGGACTGGTGGGAGCCGCCTTACAATGAGCAGTTCTTC.

This clonotype was found many times. The chain links TRBV20-1 to TRBJ2-1; no firm D call. The CDR3 consists of 11 residues. Trimming removed 8 bases at V and 8 bases at J, with 13 bases between. CDR1 DFQATT and CDR2 SNEGSKA come from the germline V gene (reference sequence). CDR3 sequence reads: CSTLTVDEQFF. The DNA of the CDR3 is TGCAGTACATTGACGGTGGATGAGCAGTTCTTC.

This clonotype showed up many times. This chain connects TRBV20-1 to TRBJ2-3; D may be TRBD2 (5 bases). The CDR3 has 12 amino acids. The V end was cut by 0 bases, the J end by 11 bases, with 12 bases between. The V gene's germline CDR1 is DFQATT and CDR2 SNEGSKA (reference sequence). The CDR3 nucleotides are TGCAGTGCTAGAGATCCCCCTCGGGAGCAGTATTTT. Protein sequence: CSARDPPREQYF.

Relative to its sample, this clonotype is medium-sized. The chain couples TRBV28 to TRBJ2-5, with TRBD1 matching over 9 bases. Germline V gene lookup returns CDR1 MDHEN and CDR2 SYDVKM. There are 15 residues in the CDR3. J lost 2 bases, V lost 5 bases, and 6 bases had no gene match. CDR3 protein: CASSPWTGEQETQYF. In DNA, the CDR3 is TGTGCCAGCAGTCCGTGGACAGGGGAACAAGAGACCCAGTACTTC.

This chain uses TRBV4-1 with TRBJ1-1; D is undetermined. The germline CDR1 and CDR2 sequences are MGHRA and YSYEKL. V shed 4 bases and J shed 2 bases, with 11 bases lying between them. The CDR3 is made up of 14 amino acids. CDR3 nucleotides: TGCGCCAGCAGCCCCTCAAAGGGCAACACTGAAGCTTTCTTT. As protein: CASSPSKGNTEAFF.

This clonotype has more than one count but fewer than ten. An end of the junction differs from the germline gene, which may be a read error. V and J are TRBV5-1 and TRBJ1-5; TRBD1 might be the D (5 bases). The CDR3 contains 14 residues. CDR1 SGHRS and CDR2 YFSETQ come from the germline V gene. CDR3 DNA sequence: TGCGCCAGCAGCCTCGGGGCGAGTCATCAGCCCCAGAATTTT. Translated, it gives CASSLGASHQPQNF.

This clonotype occurred many times. One end of the junction fails to match germline, which may point to a read error. The chain is built from TRBV7-7 and TRBJ2-5; 9 bases line up with TRBD1. From germline, CDR1 is SSHAT and CDR2 FNYEAQ (reference sequence). The CDR3 is 15 residues long. This CDR3 is CASSLGQGLVETQYF. The CDR3 nucleotides are TGTGCTAGCAGCTTAGGACAGGGGTTGGTTGAGACCCAGTACTTC.

This clonotype was picked up a small number of times. The V call is TRBV28, the J call TRBJ1-5; D unresolved. Germline V CDR1 and CDR2: MDHEN, SYDVKM. This CDR3 has 13 residues. With 6 bases removed from V and 4 bases from J, the gap between germline ends came to 10 bases. The CDR3 here is CASSRSTNQPQHF. In DNA, the CDR3 is TGTGCCAGCAGCCGATCAACGAATCAGCCCCAGCATTTT.

This clonotype came up a few times. The genes are TRBV20-1 and TRBJ1-2; TRBD1 matches 8 bases. Germline CDR1 reads DFQATT; CDR2 reads SNEGSKA (reference sequence). Trimming at V came to 2 bases and at J to 4 bases, leaving 12 bases not matched to a gene. The CDR3 extends over 16 amino acids. CDR3 bases: TGCAGTGCTAGACAATCCAAAAGGACAGGGCCCTATGGCTACACCTTC. Translating it yields CSARQSKRTGPYGYTF.

This clonotype was seen ten or more times. J is TRBJ1-5 and V is TRBV6-6; 7 positions match TRBD1. Germline lookup yields CDR1 MNHNY and CDR2 SVGAGI (reference sequence). With V trimmed by 6 bases and J by 2 bases, 4 bases remained unmatched. The CDR3 is 14 residues long. Written as DNA, the CDR3 is TGTGCCAGCAGCAGAGACAGGGGCAATCAGCCCCAGCATTTT. It codes for CASSRDRGNQPQHF.

This clonotype was recorded at least ten times. The J gene is TRBJ2-3, the V gene TRBV20-1; 9 bases agree with TRBD2. Germline assignment: CDR1 DFQATT and CDR2 SNEGSKA (reference sequence). The CDR3 length is 14 residues. V was pared by 7 bases and J by 6 bases, with 11 bases of the junction left unmatched. The CDR3 sequence: CSGIWRGGPDTQYF. The CDR3 coding sequence is TGCAGTGGGATTTGGCGGGGGGGCCCCGATACGCAGTATTTT.

This clonotype was observed at least ten times. The chain has TRBV5-1 and TRBJ1-2; possible D gene TRBD1, 6 bases. This CDR3 comprises 14 residues. From germline, CDR1 is SGHRS and CDR2 YFSETQ. V lost 0 bases and J 5 bases, leaving 11 bases between the germline ends. This CDR3 reads CASSLDTGRYGYTF. DNA for the CDR3: TGCGCCAGCAGCTTGGATACAGGGAGATATGGCTACACCTTC.

This clonotype was found many times. The rearrangement uses TRBV7-3 and TRBJ2-3, with a weak D call TRBD1 (5 bases). Germline V CDR1 and CDR2: SGHTA, FQGTGA. V was shortened by 5 bases and J by 2 bases, with 5 bases between the two germline ends. This CDR3 comprises 12 residues. This CDR3 is CASSGHTDTQYF. CDR3 in DNA: TGTGCCAGCAGCGGACACACAGATACGCAGTATTTT.

This clonotype turned up a few times. A junction boundary mismatches the germline segment, possibly from a read error. The chain recombines TRBV20-1 with TRBJ1-5, with D hard to call. Per the germline V gene, CDR1 is DFQATT and CDR2 is SNEGSKA (reference sequence). The CDR3 loop spans 12 amino acids. The CDR3 DNA sequence: TGCAGTGCTGGGTCAGTGTCTCAGCCCCAGAATTTT. It translates to CSAGSVSQPQNF.

The V and J genes are TRBV2 and TRBJ2-4; D possibly corresponds to TRBD1 (5 bases). V was cut by 7 bases and J by 0 bases, with 31 bases left in between. The CDR3 is 21 amino acids. From germline, CDR1 is SNHLY and CDR2 FYNNEI. DNA of the CDR3: TGTGCCAGCACCCAGCCCAGGGATTTAACCTCCCGACTGCTAGCCAAAAACATTCAGTACTTC. Protein sequence: CASTQPRDLTSRLLAKNIQYF.

This clonotype showed up many times. The chain couples TRBV28 to TRBJ2-7; tentatively, D is TRBD2 (6 bases). V was cut by 8 bases and J by 6 bases, with 14 bases left in between. This CDR3 is built from 12 residues. Germline assignment: CDR1 MDHEN and CDR2 SYDVKM. This chain's CDR3 is CASVGGRGEQYF. The CDR3 bases are TGTGCCAGCGTGGGGGGTAGGGGCGAGCAGTACTTC.

This clonotype was seen ten or more times. V and J are TRBV5-1 and TRBJ1-1, with 10 bases identical to TRBD1. The CDR3 sequence is 15 residues long. The J segment lost 1 base and the V segment lost 4 bases, leaving 4 bases of the junction unmatched. Germline CDR1 and CDR2: SGHRS and YFSETQ. CDR3 nucleotide sequence: TGCGCCAGCAGCCTAGGGACAGGGGAGAACACTGAAGCTTTCTTT. Protein sequence: CASSLGTGENTEAFF.

The J gene is TRBJ2-7, the V gene TRBV20-1, with 10 bases that match TRBD2. Unmatched junction bases numbered 1, after V lost 2 bases and J lost 3 bases. Germline V CDR1 and CDR2: DFQATT, SNEGSKA (reference sequence). CDR3 length: 13 residues. CDR3 nucleotides: TGCAGTGCTAGAACTAGCGGGAACTACGAGCAGTACTTC. Translating gives CSARTSGNYEQYF.

The sample holds a few counts of this clonotype. The V call is TRBV20-1, the J call TRBJ2-7; 7 bases map to TRBD2. This CDR3 is 14 amino acids long. V lost 2 bases and J lost 3; bases outside the gene matches: 7. Germline V lookup: CDR1 DFQATT, CDR2 SNEGSKA (reference sequence). The CDR3 DNA follows: TGCAGTGCTAGACCCCTGCGGGAGTACTACGAGCAGTACTTC. It encodes CSARPLREYYEQYF.

This clonotype has just a few counts. V usage is TRBV20-1 and J usage is TRBJ2-3, with D hard to call. Germline values: CDR1 DFQATT, CDR2 SNEGSKA (reference sequence). The CDR3 runs 12 residues. The V and J ends lost 1 base and 1 base respectively, with 3 bases between them. Here the CDR3 DNA reads TGCAGTGCTAGAGCCGGCACAGATACGCAGTATTTT. This codes for CSARAGTDTQYF.

This clonotype was recorded at least ten times. The chain employs TRBV29-1 and TRBJ1-1; D is ambiguous. This CDR3 contains 14 residues. The ends were cut back, 8 bases at V and 14 bases at J, with 30 bases in the middle. The germline CDR1 and CDR2 sequences are SQVTM and ANQGSEA. CDR3 protein: CSFGDSVAGPNGFF. In nucleotides, the CDR3 is TGCAGCTTCGGAGATTCAGTGGCCGGGCCGAACGGGTTCTTT.

This clonotype came up many times. This sequence joins TRBV20-1 and TRBJ2-7, with TRBD2 matching 10 bases. CDR1 and CDR2 from the germline V gene are DFQATT and SNEGSKA (reference sequence). V shed 1 base and J 2 bases; nucleotides not matched to a gene: 8. The CDR3 extends over 16 amino acids. The CDR3 reads CSARGGRLAGTYEQYF. The CDR3 coding sequence is TGCAGTGCTAGAGGGGGGAGACTAGCGGGTACCTACGAGCAGTACTTC.

Worth noting for this clonotype: It may be a read error: a sequence one base away is much more abundant. The chain employs TRBV9 and TRBJ2-7, with 9 bases lining up with TRBD1. Germline CDR1 SGDLS, CDR2 YYNGEE. The CDR3 totals 14 residues. As DNA, the CDR3 is TGTGTCAGCAGCAGGGGGGACAGGGCCTACGAGCAGTACTTC. Translation: CVSSRGDRAYEQYF.

This clonotype was found many times. The chain joins TRBV12-3 or TRBV12-4 to TRBJ1-2; TRBD1 might be the D (5 bases). V shed 6 bases and J shed 3 bases, with 20 bases lying between them. The CDR3 is 16 residues long. In DNA form, the CDR3 reads TGTGCCAGCAGGGTCGACAGAACCCCTAGCGACTATGGCTACACCTTC. Protein sequence: CASRVDRTPSDYGYTF.

Many counts were recorded for this clonotype. This chain connects TRBV5-1 to TRBJ2-7; D perhaps matches TRBD1 (5 bases). Germline assignment: CDR1 SGHRS and CDR2 YFSETQ. The CDR3 sequence is 14 residues long. Trimming took off 4 bases at V and 3 bases at J, with 14 bases between the two ends. The CDR3 protein is CASSAHPTVYEQYF. CDR3 bases: TGCGCCAGCAGCGCCCATCCGACAGTCTACGAGCAGTACTTC.